A single sample gave rise to the 21 T cell receptor beta chains below, sequenced in a study of T cells in Graves' hyperthyroidism and ophthalmopathy. RNA transcripts yielded amplified TCR beta CDR3 regions. In the first-round RT-PCR of the TCR CDR3, the HTBI primer set was used. MiXCR, run by TCRdb on the multiplex PCR reads, gives a single entry per CDR3 protein. The sample has over 650,000 distinct CDR3 sequences; about 16% are singletons. The sequencing sample was made of blood. The receptors were gathered from a man younger than 35 with Graves' hyperthyroidism.

About this clonotype itself: Germline and junction disagree at one end, which may indicate a read error. The V gene is TRBV2, the J gene TRBJ1-5, with a possible D match to TRBD1 (5 bases). This CDR3 has 14 residues. Germline assignment: CDR1 SNHLY and CDR2 FYNNEI. The CDR3 DNA reads as TGTACCAGCAGCCAGGGAGGGGACAATCAGCCCCAGCATTTT. Residues: CTSSQGGDNQPQHF.

This clonotype was observed many times. In nucleotides, the CDR3 is TGTGCCAGCAGCGTAGTAGCGGGAGTGCTCGAGCAGTACTTC. It encodes CASSVVAGVLEQYF. V gene TRBV5-6 combines with J gene TRBJ2-7, with TRBD2 matching over 9 bases. V was clipped by 4 bases and J by 6 bases; unmatched bases: 8. There are 14 residues in the CDR3. The V gene's germline CDR1 is SGHDT and CDR2 YYEEEE. Filled out from reference TRBV5-6 and TRBJ2-7, the complete variable domain reads DAGVTQSPTHLIKTRGQQVTLRCSPKSGHDTVSWYQQALGQGPQFIFQYYEEEERQRGNFPDRFSGHQFPNYSSELNVNALLLGDSALYLCASSVVAGVLEQYFGPGTRLTVT.

Ten or more counts support this clonotype. This chain connects TRBV28 to TRBJ2-7; D ambiguous. The germline V gene has CDR1 MDHEN and CDR2 SYDVKM. Trimming stripped 6 bases from V and 5 bases from J, with 17 bases between. The CDR3 runs to 14 residues. The CDR3 protein is CASRVPSATHEQYF. The CDR3 nucleotides read TGTGCCAGCAGAGTTCCCTCAGCGACCCACGAGCAGTACTTC. Combining the CDR3 with reference TRBV28 and TRBJ2-7 gives the whole variable domain DVKVTQSSRYLVKRTGEKVFLECVQDMDHENMFWYRQDPGLGLRLIYFSYDVKMKEKGDIPEGYSVSREKKERFSLILESASTNQTSMYLCASRVPSATHEQYFGPGTRLTVT.

The V call is TRBV7-9, the J call TRBJ2-5; a possible D gene is TRBD1 (5 bases). This CDR3 comprises 14 residues. V shed 2 bases and J shed 0 bases, with 7 bases lying between them. In germline, CDR1 is SEHNR, CDR2 FQNEAQ (reference sequence). CDR3 DNA sequence: TGTGCCAGCAGCTTAACACAGGACCAAGAGACCCAGTACTTC. Residues: CASSLTQDQETQYF.

V usage is TRBV6-2 or TRBV6-3 and J usage is TRBJ2-7; D might be TRBD2 (5 bases). The CDR3 has 12 amino acids. With 5 bases removed from V and 2 bases from J, the gap between germline ends came to 7 bases. The V gene's germline CDR1 is MNHEY and CDR2 SVGEGT. This chain's CDR3 is CASSGLAYEQYF. The DNA for the CDR3 is TGTGCCAGCAGTGGACTGGCCTACGAGCAGTACTTC.

The rearrangement links TRBV6-1 to TRBJ2-7, with TRBD2 matching over 7 bases. J lost 9 bases, V lost 6 bases, and 11 bases had no gene match. The CDR3 extends over 13 amino acids. Per the germline V gene, CDR1 is MNHNS and CDR2 is SASEGT. For the CDR3, the DNA is TGTGCCAGCAGCGGGAGGCCCGGCTCTGGGCAGTACTTC. Amino acid sequence: CASSGRPGSGQYF.

This clonotype has at least ten counts. V gene TRBV27 combines with J gene TRBJ2-1, with TRBD2 matching over 8 bases. V shed 3 bases and J 7 bases; nucleotides not matched to a gene: 8. This CDR3 is built from 15 residues. Germline lookup yields CDR1 MNHEY and CDR2 SMNVEV (reference sequence). DNA for the CDR3: TGTGCCAGCAGTTTGGCTAGCGGGCCCTGGAATGAGCAGTTCTTC. It is translated as CASSLASGPWNEQFF.

V and J are TRBV10-2 and TRBJ2-1; D assignment may be TRBD1 or TRBD2 (6 bases each). CDR3 size: 17 residues. Germline loops: CDR1 WSHSY, CDR2 SAAADI. V lost 8 bases and J 0 bases, leaving 20 bases between the germline ends. CDR3 sequence reads: CASDRGNRASSYNEQFF. CDR3 sequence (DNA): TGCGCCAGCGACCGGGGGAACAGGGCGAGCTCCTACAATGAGCAGTTCTTC.

The CDR3 DNA reads TGTGCCAGCAGTTCTCGACTAGCCTACGAGCAGTACTTC. Amino acids: CASSSRLAYEQYF. The chain joins TRBV6-2 or TRBV6-3 to TRBJ2-7, with a weak D call TRBD2 (6 bases). V gave up 4 bases and J gave up 2 bases, with 9 bases separating them. CDR1 is MNHEY, CDR2 SVGEGT, per germline. CDR3 length: 13 amino acids.

The genes are TRBV6-1 and TRBJ2-2, with D maybe TRBD1 (6 bases). CDR3 length: 14 amino acids. V was pared by 7 bases and J by 5 bases, with 14 bases between. Per germline, CDR1 MNHNS and CDR2 SASEGT. The CDR3 DNA reads as TGTGCCAGCATGCGGTCACAGGGAACCGGGGAGCTGTTTTTT. This sequence encodes CASMRSQGTGELFF.

The J gene is TRBJ2-7, the V gene TRBV7-2; a weak D match, TRBD2 (5 bases). From germline, CDR1 is SGHTA and CDR2 FQGNSA. Trimming shortened V by 3 bases and J by 5 bases, and 14 bases separated the two germline ends. The CDR3 has 14 residues. CDR3 in DNA: TGTGCCAGCAGCTTCGGGCCGGACGGGGACGAGCAGTACTTC. Protein: CASSFGPDGDEQYF.

This sequence joins TRBV16 and TRBJ1-2; D gene ambiguous. This CDR3 has 16 residues. The germline V and J ends were trimmed by 3 bases and 1 base, with 15 bases remaining between them. Germline assignment: CDR1 KGHSY and CDR2 FQNENV. The CDR3 here is CASSHPDPRLNYGYTF. The CDR3 DNA is TGTGCCAGCAGCCACCCGGACCCACGCCTTAACTATGGCTACACCTTC.

The CDR3 bases are TGTGCCTCCCGTCAGTGGGGCCTAGGCTACGAGCAGTACTTC. This translates into CASRQWGLGYEQYF. The rearrangement links TRBV7-2 to TRBJ2-7; D perhaps matches TRBD1 (5 bases). Trimming pared 11 bases from V and 3 bases from J, leaving 20 bases between. Germline CDR1 and CDR2: SGHTA and FQGNSA. This CDR3 spans 14 amino acids.

Ten or more counts support this clonotype. The V and J genes are TRBV27 and TRBJ1-5; D is uncertain. V lost 8 bases, J lost 5 bases, and 19 bases lay in between. This CDR3 has 15 residues. In germline, CDR1 is MNHEY, CDR2 SMNVEV (reference sequence). The CDR3 is CASAERGVKDQPQHF. The CDR3 coding sequence is TGTGCCAGCGCCGAACGCGGGGTTAAGGATCAGCCCCAGCATTTT.

This clonotype has a handful of counts. One base away lies a much larger clone, so this may be a sequencing read error. The V gene is TRBV18, the J gene TRBJ1-2; 7 bases agree with TRBD1. This CDR3 comprises 12 residues. CDR1 KGHSH and CDR2 LQKENI come from the germline V gene. The chain's CDR3 is CGSSPTGNGYTF. DNA for the CDR3: TGTGGCAGCTCACCGACAGGGAATGGCTACACCTTC.

The sample holds a few counts of this clonotype. J is TRBJ2-7 and V is TRBV19, with TRBD1 matching 7 bases. Germline CDR1 reads LNHDA; CDR2 reads SQIVND (reference sequence). The CDR3 loop spans 15 amino acids. The V and J ends lost 4 bases and 0 bases, in that order; junction bases with no gene match: 6. As DNA, the CDR3 is TGTGCCAGTAGTAGGTTTGGGGACAGCTCCTACGAGCAGTACTTC. Encoded protein: CASSRFGDSSYEQYF.

This clonotype was picked up a small number of times. The chain combines TRBV6-1 with TRBJ2-2; 13 bases agree with TRBD2. The J segment lost 7 bases and the V segment lost 8 bases, leaving 4 bases of the junction unmatched. Germline V gene sequence: CDR1 MNHNS, CDR2 SASEGT. The CDR3 has 14 amino acids. The CDR3 loop reads CASRTSGRFGELFF. CDR3 in DNA: TGTGCCAGCCGGACTAGCGGGAGATTCGGGGAGCTGTTTTTT.

The table lists this clonotype with a few counts. J is TRBJ2-7 and V is TRBV3-1; 7 bases are shared with TRBD2. V gave up 0 bases and J gave up 0 bases; unmatched junction bases: 2. The CDR3 totals 15 residues. Germline V lookup: CDR1 LGHDT, CDR2 YNNKEL (reference sequence). As DNA, the CDR3 is TGTGCCAGCAGCCAAGAGGGAGGGAGCTCCTACGAGCAGTACTTC. It translates to CASSQEGGSSYEQYF.

This clonotype was recorded at least ten times. The genes are TRBV12-3 or TRBV12-4 and TRBJ1-2; the D is unclear. The CDR3 spans 15 residues. Trimming stripped 6 bases from V and 0 bases from J, with 14 bases between. The CDR3 sequence is CASSFSQAPNYGYTF. In DNA, the CDR3 is TGTGCCAGCAGCTTTTCCCAGGCCCCTAACTATGGCTACACCTTC.

The rearrangement uses TRBV19 and TRBJ2-3; 7 nucleotides align to TRBD2. This CDR3 region has 16 residues. Losses at the gene ends were 4 bases for V and 1 base for J; bases not matched to a gene: 8. CDR1 and CDR2 (germline): LNHDA, SQIVND (reference sequence). The CDR3 nucleotides read TGTGCCAGTAGTACCCGGACTAGTTCTCGCACAGATACGCAGTATTTT. Its translation: CASSTRTSSRTDTQYF.

This clonotype was seen more than once but under ten times. This chain joins TRBV7-2 and TRBJ2-5; tentatively, D is TRBD2 (6 bases). Trimming removed 4 bases at V and 1 base at J, with 10 bases between. Germline V gives CDR1 SGHTA, CDR2 FQGNSA. CDR3 length equals 14 residues. CDR3 region: CASSSWTTQETQYF. The CDR3 DNA follows: TGTGCCAGCAGCTCTTGGACTACCCAAGAGACCCAGTACTTC. The full variable domain, its missing parts supplied by reference TRBV7-2 and TRBJ2-5, is GAGVSQSPSNKVTEKGKDVELRCDPISGHTALYWYRQSLGQGLEFLIYFQGNSAPDKSGLPSDRFSAERTGGSVSTLTIQRTQQEDSAVYLCASSSWTTQETQYFGPGTRLLVL.